These 14 T cell receptor beta chains were sequenced from one sample in a study of cytomegalovirus exposure and HLA in healthy donors. The PCR made use of 60 Vbeta and 13 Jbeta primers. Repertoires were generated with immunoSEQ multiplex PCR, while TCRdb's copy carries only in-frame clones and drops some. Here the sample spans around 230,000 clones, 82% being singletons. Sequences were obtained from PBMCs. The receptors were gathered from a man aged 35 to 55 in good health and CMV-seropositive.

The chain is built from TRBV6-5 and TRBJ2-7, with D perhaps TRBD1 (5 bases). Trimming removed 5 bases from V and 0 bases from J, with 11 bases in between. The V gene's germline CDR1 is MNHEY and CDR2 SVGAGI. This CDR3 has 14 residues. The CDR3 nucleotides read TGTGCCAGCAGTGAGGACATGTCCTCCTACGAGCAGTACTTC. It encodes CASSEDMSSYEQYF.

There are many counts of this clone. The chain has TRBV10-3 and TRBJ1-1; no clear D. CDR3 size: 13 residues. Germline lookup yields CDR1 ENHRY and CDR2 SYGVKD. Trimming cost V 3 bases and J 4 bases, with 9 bases left between them. Here the CDR3 DNA reads TGTGCCATCAGTGACGGGATGGTCACTGAAGCTTTCTTT. Encoded protein: CAISDGMVTEAFF.

The CDR3, as DNA: TGTGCCAGCAGCACAACGACCGGGACAGGGGGCCCAGCGGGAGGGTACAATGAGCAGTTCTTC. Translation gives CASSTTTGTGGPAGGYNEQFF. V usage is TRBV7-6 and J usage is TRBJ2-1, with 12 bases identical to TRBD1. Germline V gene sequence: CDR1 SGHVS, CDR2 FNYEAQ. This CDR3 region has 21 residues. V shed 5 bases and J 4 bases; nucleotides not matched to a gene: 21.

The chain recombines TRBV30 with TRBJ2-4, with 13 bases matching TRBD2. The germline V gene has CDR1 GTSNPN and CDR2 SVGIG (reference sequence). The CDR3 length is 16 residues. V shed 0 bases and J 5 bases; nucleotides not matched to a gene: 4. CDR3 in amino acids: CAWSVGLAGSQNIQYF. In nucleotides, the CDR3 is TGTGCCTGGAGTGTGGGACTAGCGGGGTCACAAAACATTCAGTACTTC.

The chain recombines TRBV7-3 with TRBJ2-5; possible D gene TRBD2, 6 bases. Trimming took off 2 bases at V and 5 bases at J, with 12 bases between the two ends. This CDR3 contains 14 residues. CDR1 and CDR2 from the germline V gene are SGHTA and FQGTGA. CDR3 nucleotides: TGTGCCAGCAGCTTAGGGGGAGGAGTGGAGACCCAGTACTTC. Translation gives CASSLGGGVETQYF.

The chain uses TRBV11-2 and TRBJ2-7; 7 nucleotides align to TRBD1. Germline CDR1 and CDR2: SGHAT and FQNNGV. The length of the CDR3 is 15 residues. V shed 2 bases and J 3 bases; nucleotides not matched to a gene: 7. The chain's CDR3 is CASSLTAGGYYEQYF. CDR3 DNA sequence: TGTGCCAGCAGCTTAACCGCAGGGGGTTACTACGAGCAGTACTTC.

The V and J genes are TRBV29-1 and TRBJ2-7; D is possibly TRBD2 (6 bases). This CDR3 is built from 14 residues. Trimming stripped 5 bases from V and 0 bases from J, with 14 bases between. The V gene's germline CDR1 is SQVTM and CDR2 ANQGSEA. The CDR3 nucleotides read TGCAGCGTTTGGGACTGGAATAGCTCCTACGAGCAGTACTTC. This encodes CSVWDWNSSYEQYF.

The chain joins TRBV6-1 to TRBJ2-1; 13 bases match TRBD2. Unmatched junction bases numbered 13, after V lost 4 bases and J lost 4 bases. The CDR3 runs 19 residues. The germline gives CDR1 MNHNS, CDR2 SASEGT. This CDR3 reads CASSGDTGTSGKGYNEQFF. The CDR3 nucleotides read TGTGCCAGCAGTGGGGACACCGGGACTAGCGGGAAGGGATACAATGAGCAGTTCTTC.

V and J are TRBV7-2 and TRBJ2-7, with unresolved D. The CDR3 spans 13 residues. V was trimmed by 1 base and J by 11 bases, leaving 15 bases between them. Germline values: CDR1 SGHTA, CDR2 FQGNSA. The CDR3 DNA is TGTGCCAGCAGCTTAGGCTCGGGTGGGTATAAGTACTTC. It codes for CASSLGSGGYKYF. The variable domain in full, completed from reference TRBV7-2 and TRBJ2-7, reads GAGVSQSPSNKVTEKGKDVELRCDPISGHTALYWYRQSLGQGLEFLIYFQGNSAPDKSGLPSDRFSAERTGGSVSTLTIQRTQQEDSAVYLCASSLGSGGYKYFGPGTRLTVT.

The V and J genes are TRBV4-1 and TRBJ2-3; 10 nucleotides agree with TRBD2. Germline lookup yields CDR1 MGHRA and CDR2 YSYEKL. Trimming at V came to 4 bases and at J to 4 bases, leaving 8 bases not matched to a gene. CDR3 length equals 16 residues. CDR3 region: CASSPVLAGVSDTQYF. Written as DNA, the CDR3 is TGCGCCAGCAGCCCTGTTCTAGCGGGAGTATCAGATACGCAGTATTTT.

The genes are TRBV27 and TRBJ2-5; perhaps TRBD1 as D (5 bases). Trimming removed 6 bases from V and 4 bases from J, with 12 bases in between. CDR1 and CDR2 from the germline V gene are MNHEY and SMNVEV (reference sequence). The CDR3 spans 13 residues. The DNA for the CDR3 is TGTGCCAGCAGGACAGATTTTTCAGAGACCCAGTACTTC. As protein: CASRTDFSETQYF.

The rearrangement joins TRBV12-5 to TRBJ2-5; tentatively, D is TRBD1 (8 bases). CDR3 length: 15 residues. The germline V and J ends were trimmed by 3 bases and 5 bases, with 16 bases remaining between them. The germline V gene encodes CDR1 LGHNT and CDR2 FRNRAP. CDR3 sequence: CASGFGQGGWETQYF. CDR3 sequence (DNA): TGTGCTAGTGGTTTCGGACAGGGAGGGTGGGAGACCCAGTACTTC.

This chain links TRBV18 with TRBJ2-2; 7 bases are a match to TRBD2. The CDR3 runs to 15 residues. V was clipped by 3 bases and J by 1 base; unmatched bases: 2. CDR1 and CDR2 (germline): KGHSH, LQKENI. The CDR3 DNA reads TGTGCCAGCTCACCCTGGGAGGGGAACACCGGGGAGCTGTTTTTT. Its protein is CASSPWEGNTGELFF.

The CDR3 bases are TGTGCCAGCAGTTACTCGGGAGCCTATGGCTACACCTTC. Translating gives CASSYSGAYGYTF. The chain has TRBV6-5 and TRBJ1-2; unclear D gene. Trimming removed 0 bases at V and 4 bases at J, with 6 bases between. CDR3 size: 13 residues. CDR1 is MNHEY and CDR2 is SVGAGI in the germline V gene.